This passage covers 8 T cell receptor beta chains from one sample sequenced in a study of T-cell memory formation after mild COVID-19. TCRdb called the 5' RACE reads again in MiXCR, with one record for every CDR3 protein. This table holds about 250,000 distinct CDR3 sequences, approximately 15% found once. The sample consisted of PBMCs or a T cell subset sorted from them (not recorded which). Receptors were obtained from an adult woman who had mild COVID-19 (a few samples of this study predate the infection). Cell type and time point are not known.

The chain carries TRBV20-1 and TRBJ1-2; no reliable D call. Looked up from germline, CDR1 is DFQATT and CDR2 is SNEGSKA (reference sequence). The length of the CDR3 is 15 residues. Trimming took 3 bases from V and 0 from J, leaving 14 bases between them. CDR3 sequence reads: CSASRGRAANYGYTF. The CDR3, as DNA: TGCAGTGCTAGCCGTGGCAGAGCAGCTAACTATGGCTACACCTTC.

This clonotype was observed a handful of times. The chain links TRBV20-1 to TRBJ2-1, with 9 bases identical to TRBD2. After removal of 4 bases from V and 5 bases from J, the junction contained 6 bases not matched to a gene. The CDR3 loop spans 14 amino acids. CDR1 DFQATT and CDR2 SNEGSKA come from the germline V gene (reference sequence). The CDR3 sequence is CSAISGGHHNEQFF. The CDR3 nucleotides are TGCAGTGCTATCAGCGGGGGGCACCACAATGAGCAGTTCTTC.

As DNA, the CDR3 is TGTGCCAGCATCCCTCTGGGGGTCGACACTGAAGCTTTCTTT. Translation: CASIPLGVDTEAFF. The V and J genes are TRBV2 and TRBJ1-1; TRBD1 might be the D (5 bases). V dropped 7 bases and J dropped 3 bases, with 15 bases sitting between them. The CDR3 has 14 amino acids. CDR1 SNHLY and CDR2 FYNNEI come from the germline V gene. Full variable domain (rest looked up from reference TRBV2 and TRBJ1-1): EPEVTQTPSHQVTQMGQEVILRCVPISNHLYFYWYRQILGQKVEFLVSFYNNEISEKSEIFDDQFSVERPDGSNFTLKIRSTKLEDSAMYFCASIPLGVDTEAFFGQGTRLTVV.

A few counts support this clonotype. The chain carries TRBV4-1 and TRBJ2-5; 8 bases fit TRBD2. V lost 0 bases, J lost 5 bases, and 11 bases stayed unmatched. Germline CDR1 reads MGHRA; CDR2 reads YSYEKL. CDR3 length: 17 residues. In DNA form, the CDR3 reads TGCGCCAGCAGCCAAGATCTGGCTCGGGGGGGCCGGGAGACCCAGTACTTC. This encodes CASSQDLARGGRETQYF.

V is TRBV5-4 and J is TRBJ1-1; D remains unclear. The V and J ends lost 3 bases and 1 base respectively, with 10 bases between them. The CDR3 extends over 14 amino acids. The germline CDR1 and CDR2 sequences are SGHNT and YYREEE (reference sequence). The CDR3 sequence is CASSYSMSNTEAFF. The CDR3, as DNA: TGTGCCAGCAGCTACTCGATGTCGAACACTGAAGCTTTCTTT.

This clonotype was recorded a few times. The chain couples TRBV5-1 to TRBJ1-2; no clear D gene. There are 14 residues in the CDR3. CDR1 and CDR2 (germline): SGHRS, YFSETQ. Trimming took off 0 bases at V and 4 bases at J, with 10 bases between the two ends. CDR3 sequence reads: CASSLAPDLYGYTF. The CDR3 DNA reads TGCGCCAGCAGCTTGGCTCCAGATCTCTATGGCTACACCTTC.

This clonotype was detected ten times or more. The genes are TRBV5-1 and TRBJ1-1, with D uncertain. Trimming removed 4 bases from V and 0 bases from J, with 7 bases in between. This CDR3 is 13 amino acids long. Germline loops: CDR1 SGHRS, CDR2 YFSETQ. The CDR3 nucleotides read TGCGCCAGCAGCCCCGGGGTGAACACTGAAGCTTTCTTT. Its translation: CASSPGVNTEAFF.

This clonotype was observed many times. The V and J genes are TRBV9 and TRBJ2-3, with 8 nucleotides matching TRBD2. The CDR3 has 14 residues. Germline V gene sequence: CDR1 SGDLS, CDR2 YYNGEE. Trimming took 1 base from V and 5 from J; bases not matched to a gene: 3. The DNA for the CDR3 is TGTGCCAGCAGCGTAACCCGGGGGGGAGATACGCAGTATTTT. It codes for CASSVTRGGDTQYF.